This passage covers 21 T cell receptor beta chains from one sample sequenced in a study of cytomegalovirus exposure and HLA in healthy donors. It was with 60 Vbeta and 13 Jbeta primers that the PCR ran. The table came from immunoSEQ multiplex PCR; TCRdb's copy has only in-frame clones and leaves some out. This table holds 150,000 to 200,000 clones, more than 65% found once. Sequenced sample: PBMCs. Receptors were obtained from a man in his fifties in good health and CMV-seropositive.

The chain joins TRBV28 to TRBJ1-5, with a possible D match to TRBD1 (6 bases). CDR1 MDHEN and CDR2 SYDVKM come from the germline V gene. The CDR3 has 13 residues. Trimming pared 8 bases from V and 9 bases from J, leaving 17 bases between. The CDR3 DNA sequence: TGTGCCAGCCTGGACAGCCCGCTTCGGCCCCAGCATTTT. It is translated as CASLDSPLRPQHF. Full variable domain (rest looked up from reference TRBV28 and TRBJ1-5): DVKVTQSSRYLVKRTGEKVFLECVQDMDHENMFWYRQDPGLGLRLIYFSYDVKMKEKGDIPEGYSVSREKKERFSLILESASTNQTSMYLCASLDSPLRPQHFGDGTRLSIL.

This chain uses TRBV9 with TRBJ1-1, with a weak D call TRBD1 (5 bases). Per the germline V gene, CDR1 is SGDLS and CDR2 is YYNGEE. The germline V and J ends were trimmed by 10 bases and 5 bases, with 21 bases remaining between them. There are 14 residues in the CDR3. CDR3 region: CAGARIQGGTEAFF. The CDR3 bases are TGTGCCGGTGCGAGAATTCAGGGTGGGACTGAAGCTTTCTTT.

The chain combines TRBV27 with TRBJ1-6, with D uncertain. Germline values: CDR1 MNHEY, CDR2 SMNVEV (reference sequence). V was cut by 5 bases and J by 5 bases, with 13 bases left in between. This CDR3 spans 15 amino acids. Here the CDR3 DNA reads TGTGCCAGCAGTCAGGCAGAAGTCAATAATTCACCCCTCCACTTT. It yields the protein CASSQAEVNNSPLHF.

The chain joins TRBV6-5 to TRBJ2-1, with no clear D. This CDR3 region has 12 residues. The V end lost 7 bases, the J end lost 2 bases, and 6 bases lay between the germline ends. The germline gives CDR1 MNHEY, CDR2 SVGAGI. CDR3 sequence: CASIAAYNEQFF. CDR3 DNA: TGTGCCAGCATTGCAGCCTACAATGAGCAGTTCTTC.

The genes are TRBV6-4 and TRBJ1-1; D is undetermined. Trimming took off 4 bases at V and 1 base at J, with 7 bases between the two ends. There are 13 residues in the CDR3. Germline assignment: CDR1 MRHNA and CDR2 SNTAGT. CDR3 residues: CASSVGENTEAFF. CDR3 bases: TGTGCCAGCAGTGTCGGAGAGAACACTGAAGCTTTCTTT.

J is TRBJ1-1 and V is TRBV30; D is ambiguous. Trimming cost V 4 bases and J 8 bases, with 14 bases left between them. This CDR3 contains 12 residues. Looked up from germline, CDR1 is GTSNPN and CDR2 is SVGIG (reference sequence). The CDR3 reads CAWISGGREAFF. Here the CDR3 DNA reads TGTGCCTGGATCTCGGGAGGGCGGGAAGCTTTCTTT.

This clone was seen only a few times. The chain recombines TRBV23-1 with TRBJ2-7; D is ambiguous. TRBV23-1 is treated as an ORF (open reading frame) with a function not yet certain. The CDR3 contains 14 residues. Trimming took off 2 bases at V and 3 bases at J, with 11 bases between the two ends. The CDR3 nucleotides are TGCGCCAGCAGTCAAACACTACACTGCTACGAGCAGTACTTC. It translates to CASSQTLHCYEQYF.

J is TRBJ1-5 and V is TRBV28; the D is unclear. Trimming took off 5 bases at V and 3 bases at J, with 8 bases between the two ends. The CDR3 runs 13 residues. Germline values: CDR1 MDHEN, CDR2 SYDVKM. CDR3 residues: CASSDLDNQPQHF. The CDR3 region has the DNA TGTGCCAGCAGTGACCTAGACAATCAGCCCCAGCATTTT.

This clone was observed a handful of times. V usage is TRBV2 and J usage is TRBJ2-7, with 7 bases matching TRBD1. V dropped 8 bases and J dropped 0; count of bases not matched to a gene: 1. Germline loops: CDR1 SNHLY, CDR2 FYNNEI. The CDR3 extends over 12 amino acids. The CDR3 is CASAGGSYEQYF. The CDR3 nucleotides read TGTGCCAGCGCAGGGGGCTCCTACGAGCAGTACTTC.

This chain joins TRBV7-2 and TRBJ1-5; D ambiguous. Trimming left V 1 base short and J 4 bases short, with 5 bases between. Germline-derived CDR1 and CDR2 are SGHTA and FQGNSA. CDR3 length equals 13 residues. CDR3 amino acids: CASSLVANQPQHF. DNA of the CDR3: TGTGCCAGCAGCTTAGTAGCAAATCAGCCCCAGCATTTT.

The chain employs TRBV6-1 and TRBJ2-7; 8 bases line up with TRBD2. This CDR3 is 13 amino acids long. Germline lookup yields CDR1 MNHNS and CDR2 SASEGT. Unmatched junction bases numbered 7, after V lost 9 bases and J lost 3 bases. In DNA, the CDR3 is TGTGCCAGTTCCGGGGGGGCCCTCTACGAGCAGTACTTC. It specifies CASSGGALYEQYF.

This sequence joins TRBV7-2 and TRBJ2-1; 10 bases align to TRBD2. Germline CDR1 SGHTA, CDR2 FQGNSA. After removal of 2 bases from V and 7 bases from J, the junction contained 8 bases not matched to a gene. This CDR3 is built from 16 residues. The CDR3 spells CASSLYASGSYNEQFF. The CDR3 DNA reads as TGTGCCAGCAGCTTATACGCTAGCGGGAGTTATAATGAGCAGTTCTTC. Combining the CDR3 with reference TRBV7-2 and TRBJ2-1 gives the whole variable domain GAGVSQSPSNKVTEKGKDVELRCDPISGHTALYWYRQSLGQGLEFLIYFQGNSAPDKSGLPSDRFSAERTGGSVSTLTIQRTQQEDSAVYLCASSLYASGSYNEQFFGPGTRLTVL.

V usage is TRBV4-1 and J usage is TRBJ2-5; no reliable D call. Trimming left V 0 bases short and J 5 bases short, with 13 bases between. The CDR3 has 15 residues. CDR1 and CDR2 from the germline V gene are MGHRA and YSYEKL. CDR3 residues: CASSQEPFAAETQYF. DNA of the CDR3: TGCGCCAGCAGCCAAGAACCCTTTGCGGCGGAGACCCAGTACTTC.

The rearrangement joins TRBV5-1 to TRBJ2-5, with D possibly being TRBD2 (7 bases). The CDR3 has 14 residues. Trimming cost V 4 bases and J 6 bases, with 16 bases left between them. Per germline, CDR1 SGHRS and CDR2 YFSETQ. The CDR3 protein is CASSGGAGSQTQYF. CDR3 sequence (DNA): TGCGCCAGCAGCGGGGGGGCAGGGAGTCAGACCCAGTACTTC.

The count of this clone is one. The J gene is TRBJ2-3, the V gene TRBV27; 7 bases are a match to TRBD2. Trimming cost V 3 bases and J 3 bases; bases outside gene matches: 9. The CDR3 is 16 residues long. The V gene's germline CDR1 is MNHEY and CDR2 SMNVEV (reference sequence). CDR3 protein: CASSFLGKRGTDTQYF. The CDR3 DNA follows: TGTGCCAGCAGTTTTTTGGGGAAGCGGGGTACAGATACGCAGTATTTT.

The rearrangement joins TRBV4-1 to TRBJ2-7; D is unclear. With 3 bases removed from V and 3 bases from J, the gap between germline ends came to 18 bases. Per germline, CDR1 MGHRA and CDR2 YSYEKL. This CDR3 region has 16 residues. The CDR3 DNA follows: TGCGCCAGCAGCCAGACTGACTCCATCCCCAACTACGAGCAGTACTTC. Encoded protein: CASSQTDSIPNYEQYF.

The chain uses TRBV28 and TRBJ2-7; D ambiguous. V was cut by 1 base and J by 5 bases, with 3 bases left in between. CDR1 and CDR2 (germline): MDHEN, SYDVKM. The CDR3 sequence is 11 residues long. The CDR3 sequence: CASSLYNEQYF. For the CDR3, the DNA is TGTGCCAGCAGTTTATACAACGAGCAGTACTTC.

The rearrangement uses TRBV19 and TRBJ2-2; D gene ambiguous. Germline lookup yields CDR1 LNHDA and CDR2 SQIVND (reference sequence). The CDR3 runs 14 residues. Trimming removed 1 base from V and 2 bases from J, with 5 bases in between. Here the CDR3 DNA reads TGTGCCAGTAGTATAGGGAGAAACACCGGGGAGCTGTTTTTT. Translation: CASSIGRNTGELFF. The full variable domain, with the rest looked up from reference TRBV19 and TRBJ2-2, is DGGITQSPKYLFRKEGQNVTLSCEQNLNHDAMYWYRQDPGQGLRLIYYSQIVNDFQKGDIAEGYSVSREKKESFPLTVTSAQKNPTAFYLCASSIGRNTGELFFGEGSRLTVL.

This rearrangement joins TRBV6-5 to TRBJ1-1; maybe TRBD1 (6 bases). With 7 bases removed from V and 5 bases from J, the gap between germline ends came to 17 bases. Germline values: CDR1 MNHEY, CDR2 SVGAGI. This CDR3 comprises 14 residues. The DNA for the CDR3 is TGTGCCAGCATTACAGGGAAGGGGAGTACTGAAGCTTTCTTT. It translates to CASITGKGSTEAFF.

Only a few counts were recorded for this clone. The V call is TRBV28, the J call TRBJ1-5; D not certain. The CDR3 loop spans 12 amino acids. Between the trimmed V and J ends, which lost 5 bases and 5 bases, there was a span of 7 bases. CDR1 is MDHEN, CDR2 SYDVKM, per germline. CDR3 sequence reads: CASSLLYQPQHF. In DNA form, the CDR3 reads TGTGCCAGCAGTCTTCTTTATCAGCCCCAGCATTTT.

The chain employs TRBV4-2 and TRBJ2-5, with a tentative D call TRBD2 (6 bases). The CDR3 is made up of 15 amino acids. Germline-derived CDR1 and CDR2 are LGHNA and YNFKEQ. With 1 base removed from V and 1 base from J, the gap between germline ends came to 10 bases. For the CDR3, the DNA is TGTGCCAGCAGCCAAGGGGCGGGACCCCAAGAGACCCAGTACTTC. The encoded protein is CASSQGAGPQETQYF.